The 5 T cell receptor beta chains below were found in one sample sequenced in a study of blood T cell repertoires in COVID-19. TCRdb's table, derived via immunoSEQ multiplex PCR, lists solely in-frame clones and lacks some. The table lists approximately 45,000 clones, around nine tenths of them singletons. Sequenced material: peripheral blood. The receptor source for this set is a man aged 40-50 years with COVID-19, enrolled during active disease.

In the case of this clone: An end of the junction differs from the germline gene, which may be a read error. The V and J genes are TRBV7-9 and TRBJ2-3, with 9 positions matching TRBD1. Germline assignment: CDR1 SEHNR and CDR2 FQNEAQ (reference sequence). The CDR3 runs to 14 residues. Here the CDR3 DNA reads TGTGCCAGCAGTTTAGGACAGGGGACAGATACGCAGTATTTT. Amino acid sequence: CASSLGQGTDTQYF.

This chain joins TRBV30 and TRBJ1-5; TRBD1 might be the D (5 bases). Trimming stripped 5 bases from V and 7 bases from J, with 15 bases between. Germline CDR1 reads GTSNPN; CDR2 reads SVGIG (reference sequence). The CDR3 extends over 13 amino acids. The CDR3 DNA reads as TGTGCCTGGGGCAAAGGTAGGGGCCAGCCCCAGCATTTT. Amino acids: CAWGKGRGQPQHF.

The chain has TRBV5-1 and TRBJ2-7; 8 bases agree with TRBD2. This CDR3 comprises 14 residues. Losses at the gene ends were 2 bases for V and 2 bases for J; bases not matched to a gene: 3. The germline V gene has CDR1 SGHRS and CDR2 YFSETQ. The CDR3 bases are TGCGCCAGCAGCTTTACTAGCGGAACCTACGAGCAGTACTTC. It encodes CASSFTSGTYEQYF.

J is TRBJ1-1 and V is TRBV28; a weak D match, TRBD1 (6 bases). Germline-derived CDR1 and CDR2 are MDHEN and SYDVKM. The CDR3 extends over 14 amino acids. The ends were cut back, 5 bases at V and 1 base at J, with 11 bases in the middle. CDR3 protein: CASSEQGGNTEAFF. CDR3 sequence (DNA): TGTGCCAGCAGTGAACAGGGTGGGAACACTGAAGCTTTCTTT.

V usage is TRBV9 and J usage is TRBJ2-4, with 11 nucleotides matching TRBD2. This CDR3 has 16 residues. Germline CDR1 and CDR2: SGDLS and YYNGEE. V gave up 0 bases and J gave up 5 bases; unmatched junction bases: 4. This CDR3 reads CASSVVAGGPENIQYF. The CDR3 bases are TGTGCCAGCAGCGTAGTAGCGGGGGGGCCGGAAAACATTCAGTACTTC.